These T cell receptor beta chains were read from a single sample in a study of shared clonotypes between healthy human individuals. Profiled with immunoSEQ multiplex PCR; TCRdb holds only in-frame clones, not every one. The repertoire holds roughly 2.1 million clones, roughly 91% seen once, with around 1.7% in the top ten. The sample consisted of naive CD8+ T cells from PBMCs. The receptors derive from a man younger than 35 in good health. Some clones in this sample may be carry-over from other donors' samples. Both conserved end residues are part of each CDR3. D genes are given only for firm matches. The size of a clone is reported for some rows only, either as once, few or many, or as a class for expanded clones.

V gene,clone size,D gene,J gene,CDR3 DNA,CDR3 protein
TRBV9,once,.,TRBJ2-1,TGTGCCAGCAGCGTAGGCCCTATGGGGGAGCAGTTCTTC,CASSVGPMGEQFF
TRBV19,.,TRBD2,TRBJ2-7,TGTGCCAGTAGCCGGGGCAGCGGGAATTACGAGCAGTACTTC,CASSRGSGNYEQYF
TRBV5-1,.,.,TRBJ2-2,TGCGCCAGCAGCTTGACAGGGAGTCTTAACACCGGGGAGCTGTTTTTT,CASSLTGSLNTGELFF
TRBV11-2,.,TRBD1,TRBJ2-7,TGTGCCAGCAGCTTGGGAGGGGGACAGGGCTACGAGCAGTACTTC,CASSLGGGQGYEQYF
TRBV10-3,.,TRBD2,TRBJ2-1,TGTGCCATCAGTGAGTCTAGCGGGAGGCCTGAGCAGTTCTTC,CAISESSGRPEQFF
TRBV11-2,.,.,TRBJ1-1,TGTGCCAGCAGCTTAGTAAGGGGAAACACTGAAGCTTTCTTT,CASSLVRGNTEAFF
TRBV15,.,.,TRBJ1-2,TGTGCCACCAGCTTGACTCCTCCCGATGGCTACACCTTC,CATSLTPPDGYTF
TRBV10-2,few,.,TRBJ2-3,TGCGCCAGCAGTGAAGGGGCCGGGGATACGCAGTATTTT,CASSEGAGDTQYF
TRBV11-2,.,.,TRBJ1-1,TGTGCCAGCAGCTCCCCCCCCGCTGAAGCTTTCTTT,CASSSPPAEAFF
TRBV7-9,few,.,TRBJ1-2,TGTGCCAGCAGCCATTCCCCTAACTATGGCTACACCTTC,CASSHSPNYGYTF
TRBV27,.,TRBD1,TRBJ2-2,TGTGCCAGCAGACTGGACAGGGGAGGGACCGGGGAGCTGTTTTTT,CASRLDRGGTGELFF
TRBV7-9,.,.,TRBJ2-5,TGTGCCAGCAGCTCCCCAGATAGGTGGGCCCAGTACTTC,CASSSPDRWAQYF
TRBV28,.,TRBD1,TRBJ1-5,TGTGCCAGCAGTCGACAGGGATTCAATCAGCCCCAGCATTTT,CASSRQGFNQPQHF
TRBV27,.,TRBD1,TRBJ1-2,TGTGCCAGCAGTCCCGCAGGGGGGGGAAACTATGGCTACACCTTC,CASSPAGGGNYGYTF
TRBV5-1,.,.,TRBJ2-7,TGCGCCAGCAGCTTAACCACTGCCGGGGACGAGCAGTACTTC,CASSLTTAGDEQYF
TRBV13,.,TRBD1,TRBJ2-5,TGTGCCAGCAGCTTAGGAGGGGGCGAGGAGACCCAGTACTTC,CASSLGGGEETQYF
TRBV7-9,.,.,TRBJ2-1,TGTGCCAGCAGCCTGCGACAGATCCGCTTTAATGAGCAGTTCTTC,CASSLRQIRFNEQFF
TRBV4-1,once,.,TRBJ2-2,TGCGCCAGCAGCCACCCCCCCGGACGTAACACCGGGGAGCTGTTTTTT,CASSHPPGRNTGELFF
TRBV4-2,.,.,TRBJ2-5,TGTGCCAGCAGCCAAGAGCCTAAGGAGACCCAGTACTTC,CASSQEPKETQYF
TRBV28,.,.,TRBJ2-5,TGTGCCAGCAGTTTCGGTATGGTCGGAGAGACCCAGTACTTC,CASSFGMVGETQYF
TRBV4-3,.,.,TRBJ2-1,TGCGCCAGCAGCCAAGATATAACGATCGTCACTGGCAATGAGCAGTTCTTC,CASSQDITIVTGNEQFF
TRBV5-4,.,.,TRBJ1-1,TGTGCCAGCAGCTTGGGGTGGAGGAACACTGAAGCTTTCTTT,CASSLGWRNTEAFF